This TCR beta chain is from a study of CD8 T cells in Susac syndrome (dated by TCRdb to about 2019). Study-wide context: The study used repertoire sequencing to test whether antigen drove CD8+ T cell activation and differentiation in Susac syndrome. General conclusions and limits of the study: The TCR sequencing and HLA analysis was acknowledged to have included a relatively small number of individuals.

The CDR3 goes from the cysteine to the phenylalanine over 11 residues. Only the CDR3 DNA stays, 33 bases, in frame from base 1. Via the germline V gene, CDR1 is SQVTM and CDR2 ANQGSEA. The V and J ends are trimmed by 5 bases and 6 bases, leaving 10 bases between them. Worth noting for this clonotype: It has no known antigen specificity. One base away there is no much larger clone; base qualities are not given.

Peripheral blood CD8+ and CD4+ T cells from healthy donors, Susac syndrome patients and multiple sclerosis patients were profiled using high-throughput TCR beta sequencing. The multiple sclerosis controls were treatment-naive patients whose relapsing-remitting disease, either stable or active, fulfilled the revised McDonald criteria. Bulk CD8+ and CD4+ T cells were purified by magnetic negative isolation, whereas CD8+ TEMRA cells were enriched by FACS. Blood was drawn into EDTA tubes, processed within 24 hours, and PBMCs were isolated by density gradient centrifugation. PBMCs intended for TCR sequencing were cryopreserved in liquid nitrogen and were subsequently thawed in a 37 degrees C water bath. A purity of at least 90% was achieved for sorted or isolated CD4+, CD8+ and CD8+ TEMRA cells. RNA was extracted using the RNeasy kit, and about 0.45 to 1 ug of the RNA was reverse transcribed with random hexamers. TCR beta CDR3 regions were amplified with the immunoSEQ multiplex PCR assay covering 54 Vbeta and 13 Jbeta segments. Bias from PCR amplification was corrected by using a synthetic template baseline for primer optimization and for computational correction. Processing in the source paper ran as follows. Only productive sequences were kept, with reads annotated to V, D and J genes according to IMGT and analyzed in immunoSEQ Analyzer. To calculate clonality, Shannon entropy was normalized by log2 of the number of productive unique sequences and then subtracted from one. For each patient and control, public and private clones were evaluated among the 100 most prevalent clones. Clones were defined as Susac-specific if absent from the healthy and MS cohorts, from 1052 published viral clones and from other ImmuneACCESS disease sequences. TCRdb reanalyzed the raw reads on its own, using fastp at Q25 for trimming and MiXCR for clone calling, and kept in-frame beta chains. CDR3 protein sequences are deduplicated, and each keeps its most common genes and DNA. The V and J calls, along with clone size, are taken from TCRdb and not from the paper's own processing. The sample table shows hundreds of thousands of distinct CDR3 sequences, and around 96% are seen once. The top ten clones comprise roughly 0.1% of the sample.

The specimen sequenced was CD4+ T cells from PBMCs. This clonotype was sampled from a human donor with multiple sclerosis. The rearrangement joined TRBV29-1 to TRBJ1-2, with the D gene uncertain. The nucleotide sequence is given as TGCAGCGTTACACTCGGGGATGGCTACACCTTC. Translated, it reads CSVTLGDGYTF. Supplemented by the reference TRBV29-1 and TRBJ1-2 proteins around the CDR3, the complete variable domain is SAVISQKPSRDICQRGTSLTIQCQVDSQVTMMFWYRQQPGQSLTLIATANQGSEATYESGFVIDKFPISRPNLTFSTLTVSNMSPEDSSIYLCSVTLGDGYTFGSGTRLTVV.